One sample yielded the 31 T cell receptor beta chains listed below, sequenced in a study of blood T cell repertoires in COVID-19. Sequenced by immunoSEQ multiplex PCR; TCRdb stores in-frame clones only, minus some. The table shows roughly 360,000 clones, with around 83% occurring only once. Input material: PBMCs or T cells enriched from blood (not recorded which). Receptors were obtained from a woman between 45 and 65 years old who had recovered from COVID-19.

The DNA for the CDR3 is TGTGCCTGGAGTGTAACAGGCTATGGCTACACCTTC. Encoded protein: CAWSVTGYGYTF. V usage is TRBV30 and J usage is TRBJ1-2; D might be TRBD1 (5 bases). The CDR3 is 12 residues long. Deletions cut 0 bases from V and 4 bases from J, with 6 bases between. Germline lookup yields CDR1 GTSNPN and CDR2 SVGIG (reference sequence).

The V and J genes are TRBV6-5 and TRBJ1-2, with a tentative D call TRBD1 (5 bases). The CDR3 consists of 15 residues. With 4 bases removed from V and 4 bases from J, the gap between germline ends came to 16 bases. Per the germline V gene, CDR1 is MNHEY and CDR2 is SVGAGI. The CDR3 sequence is CASSFLRGVSYGYTF. CDR3 DNA sequence: TGTGCCAGCAGTTTTCTTAGGGGCGTTAGCTATGGCTACACCTTC.

In nucleotides, the CDR3 is TGTGCCAGCAGTTACTCGATCCCAGGGTCCTACGAGCAGTACTTC. Residues: CASSYSIPGSYEQYF. V is TRBV6-5 and J is TRBJ2-7; tentative D call: TRBD1 (5 bases). This CDR3 spans 15 amino acids. CDR1 and CDR2 from the germline V gene are MNHEY and SVGAGI. The germline V and J ends were trimmed by 0 bases and 1 base, with 10 bases remaining between them.

The chain uses TRBV7-2 and TRBJ2-1, with D tentatively TRBD1 (6 bases). Germline CDR1 SGHTA, CDR2 FQGNSA. The CDR3 sequence is 14 residues long. V lost 5 bases and J 7 bases, leaving 15 bases between the germline ends. The CDR3 loop is CASSPGFQGNEQFF. The DNA for the CDR3 is TGTGCCAGCAGCCCCGGGTTCCAGGGGAATGAGCAGTTCTTC. The variable domain in full, with the rest retrieved from reference TRBV7-2 and TRBJ2-1, is GAGVSQSPSNKVTEKGKDVELRCDPISGHTALYWYRQSLGQGLEFLIYFQGNSAPDKSGLPSDRFSAERTGGSVSTLTIQRTQQEDSAVYLCASSPGFQGNEQFFGPGTRLTVL.

The J gene is TRBJ1-1, the V gene TRBV3-1 (or the pseudogene TRBV3-2), with 7 positions matching TRBD1. V dropped 2 bases and J dropped 4; count of bases not matched to a gene: 13. CDR1 and CDR2 (germline): LGHDT, YNNKEL (reference sequence). The CDR3 loop spans 17 amino acids. CDR3 in amino acids: CASSQNILRQGGTEAFF. In DNA, the CDR3 is TGTGCCAGCAGCCAAAATATACTTCGACAGGGTGGCACTGAAGCTTTCTTT.

This clone was counted a few times. CDR3 sequence reads: CASSDVGTDQPQHF. CDR3 DNA: TGTGCCAGCAGTGACGTCGGGACAGATCAGCCCCAGCATTTT. The chain recombines TRBV6-4 with TRBJ1-5; 7 bases fit TRBD1. The trim removed 2 bases at V and 5 bases at J, leaving 3 bases unmatched. This CDR3 has 14 residues. The germline gives CDR1 MRHNA, CDR2 SNTAGT.

The chain uses TRBV6-1 and TRBJ1-2; D gene unclear. Germline-derived CDR1 and CDR2 are MNHNS and SASEGT. The length of the CDR3 is 12 residues. The ends were cut back, 3 bases at V and 2 bases at J, with 4 bases in the middle. The CDR3 protein is CASSDRNYGYTF. CDR3 DNA: TGTGCCAGCAGTGACAGGAACTATGGCTACACCTTC.

About this clone: In the same sample, other DNA sequences code for this CDR3. The CDR3 DNA reads TGTGCCAGCAGCTTACGGGGGACTGAAGCTTTCTTT. It codes for CASSLRGTEAFF. The rearrangement uses TRBV7-9 and TRBJ1-1, with D tentatively TRBD1 (5 bases). The CDR3 extends over 12 amino acids. Trimming took 2 bases from V and 5 from J, leaving 6 bases between them. CDR1 is SEHNR and CDR2 is FQNEAQ in the germline V gene (reference sequence).

The chain combines TRBV18 with TRBJ1-1, with D unclear. Looked up from germline, CDR1 is KGHSH and CDR2 is LQKENI. This CDR3 region has 15 residues. Trimming stripped 6 bases from V and 0 bases from J, with 14 bases between. The CDR3 region is CASSTGSHMNTEAFF. The CDR3 DNA reads as TGTGCCAGCTCTACCGGGAGCCATATGAACACTGAAGCTTTCTTT. The full variable domain, in which reference TRBV18 and TRBJ1-1 provide the parts outside the CDR3, is NAGVMQNPRHLVRRRGQEARLRCSPMKGHSHVYWYRQLPEEGLKFMVYLQKENIIDESGMPKERFSAEFPKEGPSILRIQQVVRGDSAAYFCASSTGSHMNTEAFFGQGTRLTVV.

This sequence joins TRBV7-8 and TRBJ1-1; D unresolved. Trimming removed 1 base at V and 6 bases at J, with 15 bases between. CDR3 length: 15 residues. Germline V gene lookup returns CDR1 SGHVS and CDR2 FQNEAQ. CDR3 loop: CASSLVLAGFAEAFF. The CDR3 DNA is TGTGCCAGCAGCTTAGTCTTGGCGGGATTCGCTGAAGCTTTCTTT.

The rearrangement joins TRBV29-1 to TRBJ1-2, with 11 bases that match TRBD1. After removal of 3 bases from V and 7 bases from J, the junction contained 4 bases not matched to a gene. Germline assignment: CDR1 SQVTM and CDR2 ANQGSEA. The CDR3 is 13 residues long. CDR3 in DNA: TGCAGCGTTGAGGGACAGGGGGTTTCTGGCTACACCTTC. This encodes CSVEGQGVSGYTF.

The rearrangement joins TRBV12-5 to TRBJ1-3; the D is unclear. Germline V lookup: CDR1 LGHNT, CDR2 FRNRAP. The CDR3 has 14 amino acids. V was trimmed by 3 bases and J by 4 bases, leaving 10 bases between them. The CDR3 DNA sequence: TGTGCTAGTGGTTTTGGTAGTTCAGGAAACACCATATATTTT. It specifies CASGFGSSGNTIYF.

CDR3 bases: TGTGCCAGCAGCTCGCTGGGACAGGGGTATCAGGCGCAGTATTTT. Amino acids: CASSSLGQGYQAQYF. V usage is TRBV7-2 and J usage is TRBJ2-3; 10 bases are shared with TRBD1. CDR1 and CDR2 (germline): SGHTA, FQGNSA. V lost 4 bases and J lost 10; bases outside the gene matches: 11. The CDR3 is 15 residues long. Supplemented by reference TRBV7-2 and TRBJ2-3, the full variable domain reads GAGVSQSPSNKVTEKGKDVELRCDPISGHTALYWYRQSLGQGLEFLIYFQGNSAPDKSGLPSDRFSAERTGGSVSTLTIQRTQQEDSAVYLCASSSLGQGYQAQYFGPGTRLTVL.

This clone was counted once. The chain uses TRBV5-1 and TRBJ1-1; no reliable D call. Germline V gene sequence: CDR1 SGHRS, CDR2 YFSETQ. Trimming pared 2 bases from V and 1 base from J, leaving 12 bases between. The CDR3 covers 15 residues. The CDR3 DNA reads TGCGCCAGCAGCTTAGCGAGCCACTGGAACACTGAAGCTTTCTTT. It translates to CASSLASHWNTEAFF.

The chain uses TRBV15 and TRBJ2-7; maybe TRBD1 (6 bases). Germline CDR1 and CDR2: LNHNV and YYDKDF (reference sequence). The CDR3 is made up of 15 amino acids. The V gene lost 9 bases and the J gene lost 1 base, with 19 bases spanning the gap. DNA for the CDR3: TGTGCCACTAAGAGGGACAAAAAGCCTTCCTACGAGCAGTACTTC. Encoded protein: CATKRDKKPSYEQYF.

The rearrangement links TRBV9 to TRBJ1-1, with 7 positions matching TRBD1. After removal of 4 bases from V and 1 base from J, the junction contained 10 bases not matched to a gene. The V gene's germline CDR1 is SGDLS and CDR2 YYNGEE. This CDR3 is 16 amino acids long. CDR3 DNA sequence: TGTGCCAGCAGCCCCCGACAGGGTGGGCAGAACACTGAAGCTTTCTTT. Residues: CASSPRQGGQNTEAFF.

V gene TRBV6-2 or TRBV6-3 combines with J gene TRBJ1-1, with D maybe TRBD1 (5 bases). CDR1 and CDR2 from the germline V gene are MNHEY and SVGEGT. This CDR3 has 15 amino acids. V lost 0 bases to trimming and J lost 4 bases, with 12 bases between them. Here the CDR3 DNA reads TGTGCCAGCAGTTACTCGAAGGGGATATCCACTGAAGCTTTCTTT. It is translated as CASSYSKGISTEAFF.

The chain couples TRBV27 to TRBJ1-2, with 8 bases fitting TRBD1. Germline V gene lookup returns CDR1 MNHEY and CDR2 SMNVEV (reference sequence). The CDR3 contains 14 residues. V dropped 3 bases and J dropped 5; count of bases not matched to a gene: 5. This chain's CDR3 is CASSFKGQGYGYTF. Written as DNA, the CDR3 is TGTGCCAGCAGTTTCAAAGGACAGGGTTATGGCTACACCTTC.

Only one count was recorded for this clone. This chain joins TRBV19 and TRBJ2-3, with D possibly being TRBD1 (6 bases). CDR1 and CDR2 from the germline V gene are LNHDA and SQIVND (reference sequence). V shed 10 bases and J shed 1 base, with 15 bases lying between them. The CDR3 contains 14 residues. The CDR3 sequence: CATRPGAGTDTQYF. The CDR3 bases are TGTGCCACCAGACCAGGGGCCGGCACAGATACGCAGTATTTT.

In the case of this clone: At the DNA level, this CDR3 is encoded by other sequences in the same sample as well. The gene calls are TRBV7-9 and TRBJ1-2, with a possible D match to TRBD1 (5 bases). Trimming cost V 3 bases and J 7 bases, with 12 bases left between them. CDR1 SEHNR and CDR2 FQNEAQ come from the germline V gene (reference sequence). The CDR3 sequence is 13 residues long. The CDR3 loop reads CASSFPGPSGYTF. The CDR3 region has the DNA TGTGCCAGCAGCTTTCCAGGGCCGTCTGGCTACACCTTC.

The count of this clone is one. V usage is TRBV27 and J usage is TRBJ2-7; 9 nucleotides agree with TRBD1. The CDR3 has 16 residues. Losses at the gene ends were 4 bases for V and 2 bases for J; bases not matched to a gene: 9. Per germline, CDR1 MNHEY and CDR2 SMNVEV (reference sequence). The CDR3 nucleotides read TGTGCCAGCAGTTCTGGACAGGGGATGGGAACCTACGAGCAGTACTTC. Encoded protein: CASSSGQGMGTYEQYF.

A note on this clone: The same CDR3 also results from other DNA sequences found in this sample. The chain combines TRBV19 with TRBJ2-3; D possibly corresponds to TRBD2 (5 bases). The CDR3 is 13 amino acids. Trimming removed 5 bases from V and 3 bases from J, with 9 bases in between. CDR1 is LNHDA and CDR2 is SQIVND in the germline V gene (reference sequence). The CDR3 region is CASSPRGTDTQYF. For the CDR3, the DNA is TGTGCCAGTAGTCCCCGAGGGACAGATACGCAGTATTTT.

The genes are TRBV4-2 and TRBJ1-4, with 8 positions matching TRBD1. The CDR3 is 15 residues long. Germline lookup yields CDR1 LGHNA and CDR2 YNFKEQ. Unmatched junction bases numbered 6, after V lost 2 bases and J lost 7 bases. CDR3 in amino acids: CASSQTQGAFEKLFF. The DNA for the CDR3 is TGTGCCAGCAGCCAAACGCAGGGGGCGTTTGAAAAACTGTTTTTT.

The sample holds one count of this clone. The rearrangement uses TRBV5-1 and TRBJ2-2; 7 bases are a match to TRBD1. This CDR3 contains 15 residues. Germline V gene data show CDR1 as SGHRS and CDR2 as YFSETQ. The V segment lost 0 bases and the J segment 1 base; nucleotides outside the gene matches: 0. CDR3 nucleotide sequence: TGCGCCAGCAGCTTGGGGGACAGGAACACCGGGGAGCTGTTTTTT. Translating it yields CASSLGDRNTGELFF.

J is TRBJ1-1 and V is TRBV4-1, with 10 bases aligning to TRBD1. V trimming: 3 bases; J trimming: 0 bases; junction bases outside the gene matches: 10. CDR1 is MGHRA and CDR2 is YSYEKL in the germline V gene. The CDR3 has 18 amino acids. DNA for the CDR3: TGCGCCAGCAGCCACCTTCGGGGACAGGGGAGGATGAACACTGAAGCTTTCTTT. Translated: CASSHLRGQGRMNTEAFF.

The table lists this clone with a count of one. Here the CDR3 reads CASSYEAGGSYNEQFF. In nucleotides, the CDR3 is TGTGCCAGCAGTTACGAAGCGGGAGGGAGCTACAATGAGCAGTTCTTC. The chain uses TRBV6-2 or TRBV6-3 and TRBJ2-1; TRBD2 matches 10 bases. Trimming took 2 bases from V and 3 from J; bases not matched to a gene: 4. The CDR3 covers 16 residues. Germline CDR1 is MNHEY and CDR2 is SVGEGT.

The rearrangement joins TRBV5-1 to TRBJ2-7; 11 nucleotides align to TRBD2. The junction had 3 bases not matched to a gene; V was cut back by 2 bases and J by 2 bases. The CDR3 covers 15 residues. Germline V gives CDR1 SGHRS, CDR2 YFSETQ. This chain's CDR3 is CASSLLAGAAYEQYF. The CDR3 DNA reads as TGCGCCAGCAGCTTACTAGCGGGAGCAGCCTACGAGCAGTACTTC.

The chain carries TRBV30 and TRBJ2-1; TRBD1 matches at 9 bases. The V and J ends lost 2 bases and 8 bases, in that order; junction bases with no gene match: 10. The length of the CDR3 is 15 residues. Germline loops: CDR1 GTSNPN, CDR2 SVGIG (reference sequence). CDR3 bases: TGTGCCTGGAGTCGGTTCGGGACAGGGAACGATGAGCAGTTCTTC. Protein: CAWSRFGTGNDEQFF.

CDR3 DNA sequence: TGTGCCAGCAGGGTTAGCGGGAGTCGTAGCGAGCAGTACTTC. This sequence encodes CASRVSGSRSEQYF. V is TRBV6-5 and J is TRBJ2-7; 9 nucleotides agree with TRBD2. Trimming at V came to 6 bases and at J to 6 bases, leaving 9 bases not matched to a gene. The CDR3 has 14 residues. CDR1 and CDR2 from the germline V gene are MNHEY and SVGAGI.

The chain carries TRBV5-1 and TRBJ2-7; 7 bases match TRBD1. With 4 bases clipped from V and 3 bases from J, the junction kept 4 bases outside the gene matches. The germline gives CDR1 SGHRS, CDR2 YFSETQ. CDR3 length: 13 amino acids. DNA of the CDR3: TGCGCCAGCAGCCCAGGGGACAGCTACGAGCAGTACTTC. Protein: CASSPGDSYEQYF.

This clone was counted a few times. This chain uses TRBV2 with TRBJ2-2; possible D gene TRBD2, 5 bases. Germline lookup yields CDR1 SNHLY and CDR2 FYNNEI. V was clipped by 8 bases and J by 1 base, with 17 bases between them. CDR3 size: 16 residues. The CDR3 region is CASGYGSSLNTGELFF. The CDR3 DNA reads TGTGCCAGCGGGTACGGCTCTAGCCTGAACACCGGGGAGCTGTTTTTT.